This T cell receptor beta chain was sequenced in a study of neoadjuvant anti-PD-1 for oral cavity cancer. Study-level information: Most patients had three to four biweekly doses of 3 mg/kg nivolumab before resection. Study findings and constraints: With a few patients per group, TCR findings need larger cohorts.

The table came from immunoSEQ multiplex PCR; TCRdb's copy has only in-frame clones and leaves some out. The table lists about 14,000 clones, just under 75% of them singletons. Turning to this clone: Antigen: not known.

This CDR3 has 14 residues. J gave up 8 bases and V 2 bases, and 6 bases lay outside the gene matches. From germline, CDR1 is SGHVS and CDR2 FQNEAQ. Time point reported: after neoadjuvant nivolumab, at surgical resection. Sequenced here: PBMCs, sampled after nivolumab (anti-PD-1) treatment. The V call is TRBV7-8, the J call TRBJ1-1; 9 nucleotides align to TRBD1. The origin of this receptor is a person aged 35-79 years with oral cavity squamous cell carcinoma. CDR3 DNA: TGTGCCAGCAGCTTATGGACAGGGGACATCGAAGCTTTCTTT. This translates into CASSLWTGDIEAFF.